This T cell receptor (beta chain) was identified in a study of T cells in Graves' hyperthyroidism and ophthalmopathy. Amplified TCR beta CDR3 regions came from RNA transcripts. TCR CDR3 underwent first-round RT-PCR with the HTBI primer set. TCRdb independently ran MiXCR on the multiplex PCR reads; one entry per CDR3 protein. The table lists 480,000 or so distinct CDR3 sequences, 46% of them singletons. General observations from the study: Onset of ophthalmopathy came a median approximately 6 months after the model predicted it. Blood also showed most of the thyroid clonotypes that were expanded above 0.001. Ophthalmopathy was told apart from stable hyperthyroidism by a 13 V-J model.

CDR1 and CDR2 from the germline V gene are LGHNA and YNFKEQ. The CDR3 loop spans 13 amino acids. Trimming left V 0 bases short and J 5 bases short, with 7 bases between. At least ten counts were recorded for this clonotype. Its antigen is unknown. Used for diagnoses were clinical symptoms, serum thyroxine and TRAb, thyroid ultrasound and orbital computed tomography. Sequences were obtained from peripheral blood or thyroid tissue (not recorded which). The chain recombines TRBV4-2 with TRBJ1-2; D not resolved. The clonotype comes from an adult woman with Graves' disease, either hyperthyroidism or ophthalmopathy (not recorded which). The chain's CDR3 is CASSQDVGYGYTF. CDR3 bases: TGTGCCAGCAGCCAAGATGTGGGGTATGGCTACACCTTC.